Listed below are T cell receptor beta chains from one sample, sequenced in a study of blood T cell repertoires in COVID-19. Method: immunoSEQ multiplex PCR; TCRdb's copy keeps in-frame clones and lacks some. The table records more than 110,000 clones, about nine tenths of them present only once. The sample comprised peripheral blood. These receptor sequences come from a woman older than 75 with acute or convalescent COVID-19. Both conserved end residues are part of each CDR3. The order of the fields is CDR3 protein, CDR3 DNA, clone size, D gene, V gene, J gene. The D gene is left open where the match is weak. Rows give clone size only sometimes, using once, few, many, or a class for an expanded clone.

CASSWTGGNQPQHF	TGTGCCAGCAGTTGGACAGGGGGCAATCAGCCCCAGCATTTT	once	TRBD1	TRBV6-2/TRBV6-3	TRBJ1-5
CASSPHGTSGGARWNNEQFF	TGTGCCAGTAGTCCCCACGGGACTAGCGGGGGGGCCAGGTGGAACAATGAGCAGTTCTTC	NA	TRBD2	TRBV19	TRBJ2-1
CASSQVAGLNYGYTF	TGTGCCAGCAGCCAAGTTGCAGGGCTTAACTATGGCTACACCTTC	few	NA	TRBV3-1/TRBV3-2	TRBJ1-2
CASGFIQPQHF	TGCGCCAGCGGCTTTATTCAGCCCCAGCATTTT	NA	NA	TRBV10-1	TRBJ1-5
CASSEEAGAETQYF	TGTGCCAGCAGTGAAGAGGCAGGGGCAGAGACCCAGTACTTC	NA	NA	TRBV2	TRBJ2-5
CASSSSPPPYTQYF	TGCGCCAGCAGCTCGAGCCCCCCCCCATATACGCAGTATTTT	once	NA	TRBV5-1	TRBJ2-3
CASSLTVTNEKLFF	TGCGCCAGCAGCTTGACAGTTACTAATGAAAAACTGTTTTTT	NA	NA	TRBV5-1	TRBJ1-4
CASRKDRGGTEAFF	TGTGCCAGCAGGAAAGACAGGGGAGGAACTGAAGCTTTCTTT	NA	TRBD1	TRBV6-4	TRBJ1-1
CASRGLGSRLDTQYF	TGTGCCAGCAGGGGACTTGGGAGCCGTCTAGATACGCAGTATTTT	NA	NA	TRBV5-4	TRBJ2-3
CASSYQQEAFF	TGTGCCAGCAGTTACCAACAGGAGGCTTTCTTT	NA	NA	TRBV6-5	TRBJ1-1
CASSLGTSKYNEQFF	TGCGCCAGCAGCTTGGGGACTTCCAAATACAATGAGCAGTTCTTC	NA	NA	TRBV5-1	TRBJ2-1
CASSRPVGVGGNTEAFF	TGCGCCAGCAGCCGACCGGTGGGCGTGGGGGGGAACACTGAAGCTTTCTTT	NA	NA	TRBV5-1	TRBJ1-1
CASSDDRGAYGYTF	TGTGCCAGCAGCGATGACCGGGGGGCGTACGGCTACACCTTC	NA	NA	TRBV7-9	TRBJ1-2
CASSVLRRQGASEKLFF	TGTGCCAGCAGCGTCCTACGCCGCCAGGGGGCGAGTGAAAAACTGTTTTTT	NA	TRBD1	TRBV5-8	TRBJ1-4
CASSYGGTASYEQYF	TGTGCCAGCAGCTATGGGGGGACCGCCTCCTACGAGCAGTACTTC	NA	NA	TRBV3-1/TRBV3-2	TRBJ2-7
CASSLVPRGLNQPQHF	TGTGCCAGCAGCTTAGTTCCCAGAGGCCTAAATCAGCCCCAGCATTTT	NA	NA	TRBV7-2	TRBJ1-5
CSAAGLGTEAFF	TGCAGCGCGGCCGGACTGGGCACTGAAGCTTTCTTT	NA	NA	TRBV29-1	TRBJ1-1